Included here is one TCR beta chain sequence, with context. Its antigen is unidentified. Germline V CDR1 and CDR2: SSHAT, FNYEAQ (reference sequence). V shed 5 bases and J shed 10 bases, with 15 bases lying between them. This CDR3 region has 13 residues. Repeated repertoire sampling spanned the course of chemoradiotherapy. The sample originates from a study of chemoradiotherapy in HPV16-positive cancers. Whole-study context: A couple of HPV16-positive patients' cells yielded candidate HPV-specific clones and common motifs. Study-level points and caveats: During treatment, candidate HPV-specific clones and E7-related motifs expanded in tumor. HPV-responsive T-cell expansion during chemoradiotherapy was linked to improved recurrence-free survival in HPV16-positive patients.

Repertoires were generated with immunoSEQ multiplex PCR, while TCRdb's copy carries only in-frame clones and drops some. Here the sample spans about 23,000 clones, less than 90% being singletons. This clonotype was obtained from a human donor with HPV-associated anogenital cancer. The chain uses TRBV7-7 and TRBJ2-1; perhaps TRBD2 as D (6 bases). The specimen comprised blood, sampled from a patient who underwent chemoradiotherapy. CDR3 in DNA: TGTGCCAGCAGCCCGTGGGGGACTGGAGAGCAGTTCTTC. Its translation: CASSPWGTGEQFF.